This TCR beta chain stems from a study of control samples from healthy donors and cancer patients. The CDR3 extends over 14 amino acids. The V gene's germline CDR1 is SGHDT and CDR2 YYEEEE. The trim removed 4 bases at V and 3 bases at J, leaving 3 bases unmatched. Some clones are missing from TCRdb's copy, which holds only in-frame ones; the method was immunoSEQ multiplex PCR. The sample has 130,000 or so clones, roughly 84% seen once. The material sequenced was blood. The receptor was isolated from a man between 40 and 49 years old in good health. This chain connects TRBV5-6 to TRBJ2-5; 10 bases match TRBD2. CDR3 protein: CASSAGLAEETQYF. In DNA form, the CDR3 reads TGTGCCAGCAGCGCAGGACTAGCGGAAGAGACCCAGTACTTC.